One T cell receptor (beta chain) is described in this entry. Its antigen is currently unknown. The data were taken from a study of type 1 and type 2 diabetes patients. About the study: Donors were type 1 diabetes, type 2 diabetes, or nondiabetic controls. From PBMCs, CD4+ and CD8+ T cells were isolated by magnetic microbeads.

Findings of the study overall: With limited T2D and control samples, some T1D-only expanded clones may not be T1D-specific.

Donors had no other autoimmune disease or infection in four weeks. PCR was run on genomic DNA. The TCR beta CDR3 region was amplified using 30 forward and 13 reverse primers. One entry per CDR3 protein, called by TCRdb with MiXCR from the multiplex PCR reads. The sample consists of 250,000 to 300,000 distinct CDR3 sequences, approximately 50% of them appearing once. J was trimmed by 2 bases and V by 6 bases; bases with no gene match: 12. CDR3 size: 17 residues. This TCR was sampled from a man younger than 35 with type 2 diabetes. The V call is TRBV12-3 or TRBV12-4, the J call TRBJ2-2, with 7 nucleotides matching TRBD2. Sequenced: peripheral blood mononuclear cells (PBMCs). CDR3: CASSTKGTKVNTGELFF. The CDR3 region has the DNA TGTGCCAGCAGCACCAAAGGGACTAAAGTAAACACCGGGGAGCTGTTTTTT.